This T cell receptor beta chain originates from a study of blood T cell repertoires in COVID-19. Overall study: T cells, B-cell-depleted T cells, or PBMCs provided the cDNA or gDNA that served as material.

Method: immunoSEQ multiplex PCR; TCRdb's copy keeps in-frame clones and lacks some. The sample includes tens of thousands of clones, around 96% of them seen just once. Per germline, CDR1 LNHDA and CDR2 SQIVND (reference sequence). This CDR3 contains 15 residues. Unmatched junction bases numbered 7, after V lost 7 bases and J lost 4 bases. V and J are TRBV19 and TRBJ2-2, with TRBD1 matching 9 bases. The sequence was obtained from a human donor with active COVID-19. The donor label of this sample is uncertain. Sequencing input: peripheral blood. CDR3 amino acids: CASTPKGQGTGELFF. In DNA form, the CDR3 reads TGTGCCAGTACCCCAAAGGGACAGGGCACCGGGGAGCTGTTTTTT.